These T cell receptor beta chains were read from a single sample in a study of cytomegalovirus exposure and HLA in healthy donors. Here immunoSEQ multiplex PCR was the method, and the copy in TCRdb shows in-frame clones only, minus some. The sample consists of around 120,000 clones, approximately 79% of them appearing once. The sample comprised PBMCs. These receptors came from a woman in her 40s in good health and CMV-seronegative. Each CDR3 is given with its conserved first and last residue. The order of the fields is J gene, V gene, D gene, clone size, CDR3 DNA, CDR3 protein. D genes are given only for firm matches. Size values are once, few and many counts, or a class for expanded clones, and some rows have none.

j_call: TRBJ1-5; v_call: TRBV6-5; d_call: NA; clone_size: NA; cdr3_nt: TGTGCCAGCAGTTACTCGATAGTAGAGCCCCAGCATTTT; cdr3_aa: CASSYSIVEPQHF
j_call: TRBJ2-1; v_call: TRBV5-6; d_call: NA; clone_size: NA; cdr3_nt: TGTGCCAGCAGCTGGGGGCGCAGGAGCTCCTACAATGAGCAGTTCTTC; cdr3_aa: CASSWGRRSSYNEQFF
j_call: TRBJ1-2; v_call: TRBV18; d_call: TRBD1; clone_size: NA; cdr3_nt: TGTGCCAGCTCACCAGACAGGGAAGACTATGGCTACACCTTC; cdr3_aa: CASSPDREDYGYTF
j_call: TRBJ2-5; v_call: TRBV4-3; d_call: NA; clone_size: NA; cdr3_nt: TGCGCCAGCAGCCAGTCATCGGGGCGAGGAGGGGAGACCCAGTACTTC; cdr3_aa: CASSQSSGRGGETQYF
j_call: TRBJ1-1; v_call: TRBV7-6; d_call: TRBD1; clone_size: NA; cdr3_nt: TGTGCCAGCAGCCACAGGGGGAACACTGAAGCTTTCTTT; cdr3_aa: CASSHRGNTEAFF
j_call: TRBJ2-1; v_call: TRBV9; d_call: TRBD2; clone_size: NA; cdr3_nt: TGTGCCAGCAGCGTAGAGGGTAGCGGGAGGGTCGGTGGGCAGTTCTTC; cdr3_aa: CASSVEGSGRVGGQFF
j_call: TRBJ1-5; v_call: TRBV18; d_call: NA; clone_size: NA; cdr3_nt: TGTGCCAGCTCATCAGGGTTGGGTCAGCCCCAGCATTTT; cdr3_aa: CASSSGLGQPQHF
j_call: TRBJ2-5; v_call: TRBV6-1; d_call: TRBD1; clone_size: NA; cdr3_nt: TGTGCCAGCAGTGAAGCGCTAAGGGGGCGCGAGGAGACCCAGTACTTC; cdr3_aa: CASSEALRGREETQYF
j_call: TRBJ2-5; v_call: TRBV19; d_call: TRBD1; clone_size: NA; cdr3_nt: TGTGCCAGTAGTATTGCGGGACAGGGACGAGAGACCCAGTACTTC; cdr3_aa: CASSIAGQGRETQYF
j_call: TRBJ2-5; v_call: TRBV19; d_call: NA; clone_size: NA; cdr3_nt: TGTGCCAGTAGTACTCCCGGAGGAACGAGTCAAGAGACCCAGTACTTC; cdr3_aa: CASSTPGGTSQETQYF
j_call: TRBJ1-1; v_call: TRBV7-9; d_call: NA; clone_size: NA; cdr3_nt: TGTGCCAGCCTAGCGGGGGTTCGTATCGACACTGAAGCTTTCTTT; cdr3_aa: CASLAGVRIDTEAFF
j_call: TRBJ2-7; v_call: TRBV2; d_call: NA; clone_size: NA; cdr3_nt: TGTGCCAGCAGTGAAAGGGTGGCGGGCCCCCTCCTTTTGGAGCAGTACTTC; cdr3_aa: CASSERVAGPLLLEQYF
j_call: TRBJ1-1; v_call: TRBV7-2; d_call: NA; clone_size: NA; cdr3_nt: TGTGCCAGCAGCTTAGCAGGGGGGGGGAACACTGAAGCTTTCTTT; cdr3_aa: CASSLAGGGNTEAFF
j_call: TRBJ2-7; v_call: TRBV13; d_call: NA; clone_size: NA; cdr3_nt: TGTGCCAGCAGCGTTTCCGGGACACTAATTCCCTACGAGCAGTACTTC; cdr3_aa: CASSVSGTLIPYEQYF
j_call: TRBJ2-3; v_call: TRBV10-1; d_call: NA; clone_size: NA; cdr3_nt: TGCGCCAGCAGTCTTACAGGGACCGATACGCAGTATTTT; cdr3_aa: CASSLTGTDTQYF
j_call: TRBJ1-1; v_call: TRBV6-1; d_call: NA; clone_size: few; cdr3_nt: TGTGCCAGCAAACGGGGGGCGCAAACTGAAGCTTTCTTT; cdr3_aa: CASKRGAQTEAFF
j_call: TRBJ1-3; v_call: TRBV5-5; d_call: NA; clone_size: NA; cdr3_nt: TGTGCCAGCAGCGTGACAGGCTCTGGAAACACCATATATTTT; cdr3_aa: CASSVTGSGNTIYF
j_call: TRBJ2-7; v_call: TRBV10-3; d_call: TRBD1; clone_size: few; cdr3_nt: TGTGCCATCAGTGGGGGGGGACAGGGGACCGCATCCTACGAGCAGTACTTC; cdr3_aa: CAISGGGQGTASYEQYF
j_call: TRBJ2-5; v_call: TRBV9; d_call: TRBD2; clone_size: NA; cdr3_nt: TGTGCCAGCAGCAAAGGACTAGCGGGAGAGCAAGAGACCCAGTACTTC; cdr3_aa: CASSKGLAGEQETQYF
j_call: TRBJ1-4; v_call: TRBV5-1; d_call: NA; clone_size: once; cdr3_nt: TGCGCCAGCAGCTTTCGCGAGCCTAATGAAAAACTGTTTTTT; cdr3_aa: CASSFREPNEKLFF
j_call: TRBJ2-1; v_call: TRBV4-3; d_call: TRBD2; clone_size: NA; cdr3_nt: TGCGCCAGCAGCTTTTCCGGGGGGAGGGACAATGAGCAGTTCTTC; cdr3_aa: CASSFSGGRDNEQFF
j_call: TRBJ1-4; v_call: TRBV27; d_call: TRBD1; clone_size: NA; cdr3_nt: TGTGCCAGCAGTCCGGACAGGATAGAGTCAACTAATGAAAAACTGTTTTTT; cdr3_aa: CASSPDRIESTNEKLFF
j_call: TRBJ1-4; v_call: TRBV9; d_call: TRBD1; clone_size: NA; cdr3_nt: TGTGCCAGCAGCGTAGGGGTGGGGGACAGCGCATCAACTAATGAAAAACTGTTTTTT; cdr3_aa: CASSVGVGDSASTNEKLFF
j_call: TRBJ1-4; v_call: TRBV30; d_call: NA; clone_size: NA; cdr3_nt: TGTGCCTGGAGTACGGGGGACCGGGAAAAACTGTTTTTT; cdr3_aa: CAWSTGDREKLFF
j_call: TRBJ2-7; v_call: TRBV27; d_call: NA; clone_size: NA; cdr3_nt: TGTGCCAGCCGGGGTAGCGGTTCCTACGAGCAGTACTTC; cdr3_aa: CASRGSGSYEQYF
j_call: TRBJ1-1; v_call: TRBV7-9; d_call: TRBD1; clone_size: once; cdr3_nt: TGTTCCAGCAGCCGGGACAGGGGACCTTTCTTT; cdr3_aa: CSSSRDRGPFF
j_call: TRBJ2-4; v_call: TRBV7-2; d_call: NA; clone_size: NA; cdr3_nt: TGTGCCAGCAGCCCCGCTGGGGCGAACATTCAGTACTTC; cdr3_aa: CASSPAGANIQYF
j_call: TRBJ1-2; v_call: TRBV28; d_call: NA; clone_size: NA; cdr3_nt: TGTGCCAGCAGGCCTCCGGGTCCGAAGTATGGCTACACCTTC; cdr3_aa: CASRPPGPKYGYTF
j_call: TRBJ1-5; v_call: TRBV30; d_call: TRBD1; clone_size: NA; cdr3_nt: TGTGCCTGGAGTGAAACAGGGGGATTGGAGCCCCAGCATTTT; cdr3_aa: CAWSETGGLEPQHF
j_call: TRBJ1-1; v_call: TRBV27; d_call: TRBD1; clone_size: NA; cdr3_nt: TGTGCCAGCCGCAGGGGGGAGAGTGCCACTGAAGCTTTCTTT; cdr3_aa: CASRRGESATEAFF
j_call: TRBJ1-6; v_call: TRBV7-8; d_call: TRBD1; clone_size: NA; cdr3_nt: TGTGCCAGCAGCGGACAGGGGGGACAGTATAATTCACCCCTCCACTTT; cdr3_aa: CASSGQGGQYNSPLHF
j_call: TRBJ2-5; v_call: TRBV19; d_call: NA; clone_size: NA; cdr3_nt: TGTGCCAGTAACCACAGGGCAGGCGACTTGGAGACCCAGTACTTC; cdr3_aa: CASNHRAGDLETQYF
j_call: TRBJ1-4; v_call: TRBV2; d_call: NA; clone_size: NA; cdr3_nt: TGTGCCAGCAGGGGGAGGGGCCTTGATGAAAAACTGTTTTTT; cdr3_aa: CASRGRGLDEKLFF
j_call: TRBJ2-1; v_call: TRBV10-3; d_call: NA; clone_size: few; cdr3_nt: TGTGCCATCAGCCCCGGGGGGCTGCGCAATGAGCAGTTCTTC; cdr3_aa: CAISPGGLRNEQFF
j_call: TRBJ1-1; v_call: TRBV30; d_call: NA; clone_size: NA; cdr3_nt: TGTGCCTGGAGTGACAGCATGAACACTGAAGCTTTCTTT; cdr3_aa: CAWSDSMNTEAFF
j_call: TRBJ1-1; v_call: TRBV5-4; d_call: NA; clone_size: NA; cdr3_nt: TGTGCCAGCAGCTTGGAGGAGGGAAAAGCTTTCTTT; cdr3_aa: CASSLEEGKAFF
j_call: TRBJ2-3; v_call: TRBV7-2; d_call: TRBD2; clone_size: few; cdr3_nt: TGTGCCAGCAGCTCCCGGACTAGAGGTGCAGATACGCAGTATTTT; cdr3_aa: CASSSRTRGADTQYF
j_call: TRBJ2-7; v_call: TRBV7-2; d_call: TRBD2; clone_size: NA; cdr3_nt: TGTGCCAGCAGCCCGAGCGGGGGCTCCTACGAGCAGTACTTC; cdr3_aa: CASSPSGGSYEQYF
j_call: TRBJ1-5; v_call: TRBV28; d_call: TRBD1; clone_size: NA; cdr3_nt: TGTGCCAGCAGTTTTATGGCCGGGACAGGGACTTATAGCAATCAGCCCCAGCATTTT; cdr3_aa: CASSFMAGTGTYSNQPQHF
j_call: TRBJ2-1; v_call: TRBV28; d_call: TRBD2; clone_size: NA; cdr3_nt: TGTGCCAGCAGGGTAGCGGGAGGCTTCCACAATGAGCAGTTCTTC; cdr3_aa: CASRVAGGFHNEQFF
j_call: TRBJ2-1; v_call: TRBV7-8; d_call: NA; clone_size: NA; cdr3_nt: TGTGCCAGCAGCTTAGCGCGGGCACAGGGCAATGAGCAGTTCTTC; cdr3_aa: CASSLARAQGNEQFF
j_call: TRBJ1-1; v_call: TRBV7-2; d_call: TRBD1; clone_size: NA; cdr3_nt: TGTGCCAGCAGCTCTAGCGGGACAGGCGGAAAAGCTTTCTTT; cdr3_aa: CASSSSGTGGKAFF
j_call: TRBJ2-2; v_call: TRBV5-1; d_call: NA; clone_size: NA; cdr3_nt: TGCGCCAGCAGTTTGCTAGCTCTAGGTGGGCTGTTTTTT; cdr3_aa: CASSLLALGGLFF